Each of the 6 T cell receptor beta chains below was sequenced from the same sample in a study of T cell repertoires in cytomegalovirus infection. TCRdb reprocessed the reads via MiXCR and lists one record per CDR3 protein. The sample yields hundreds of thousands of distinct CDR3 sequences, 15% to 20% seen once. Sequencing used PBMCs. The receptor source for this set is a human donor in good health (CMV status not recorded). Some clones in this sample may be carry-over from other donors' samples.

This clonotype was observed a few times. The chain recombines TRBV12-3 or TRBV12-4 with TRBJ1-2, with D possibly being TRBD1 (5 bases). The V end was cut by 1 base, the J end by 2 bases, with 17 bases between. The CDR3 extends over 17 amino acids. CDR3 in amino acids: CASSLGTSWGVNYGYTF. The CDR3 nucleotides read TGTGCCAGCAGTTTAGGGACCTCATGGGGGGTGAACTATGGCTACACCTTC.

The chain uses TRBV12-5 and TRBJ2-1, with D possibly being TRBD2 (5 bases). V lost 6 bases to trimming and J lost 6 bases, with 18 bases between them. Germline assignment: CDR1 LGHNT and CDR2 FRNRAP. There are 15 residues in the CDR3. The CDR3 DNA is TGTGCTAGTGGCCCGACTAAAAAGCCCTTCAATGAGCAGTTCTTC. It encodes CASGPTKKPFNEQFF. The entire variable domain, with the rest obtained from reference TRBV12-5 and TRBJ2-1, is as follows: DARVTQTPRHKVTEMGQEVTMRCQPILGHNTVFWYRQTMMQGLELLAYFRNRAPLDDSGMPKDRFSAEMPDATLATLKIQPSEPRDSAVYFCASGPTKKPFNEQFFGPGTRLTVL.

The sample holds many counts of this clonotype. CDR3: CASSLVAGGGQPQHF. As DNA, the CDR3 is TGTGCCAGCAGCTTAGTTGCAGGGGGCGGTCAGCCCCAGCATTTT. The chain uses TRBV7-2 and TRBJ1-5; TRBD1 aligns across 8 bases. The germline CDR1 and CDR2 sequences are SGHTA and FQGNSA. This CDR3 comprises 15 residues. V was pared by 1 base and J by 6 bases, with 5 bases of the junction left unmatched.

The V call is TRBV7-9, the J call TRBJ2-7; tentative D call: TRBD2 (5 bases). There are 13 residues in the CDR3. V lost 3 bases and J 6 bases, leaving 12 bases between the germline ends. In germline, CDR1 is SEHNR, CDR2 FQNEAQ (reference sequence). CDR3 in amino acids: CASSFGGVAEQYF. In DNA, the CDR3 is TGTGCCAGCAGCTTCGGAGGAGTAGCCGAGCAGTACTTC.

This chain joins TRBV28 and TRBJ1-6; D possibly corresponds to TRBD1 (6 bases). V was clipped by 8 bases and J by 8 bases, with 16 bases between them. The CDR3 is 14 residues long. Germline-derived CDR1 and CDR2 are MDHEN and SYDVKM. CDR3 in DNA: TGTGCCAGCGGACACAGGGACCGAGATTCACCCCTCCACTTT. It encodes CASGHRDRDSPLHF. The full variable domain, in which reference TRBV28 and TRBJ1-6 provide the parts outside the CDR3, is DVKVTQSSRYLVKRTGEKVFLECVQDMDHENMFWYRQDPGLGLRLIYFSYDVKMKEKGDIPEGYSVSREKKERFSLILESASTNQTSMYLCASGHRDRDSPLHFGNGTRLTVT.

This clonotype was observed a few times. The chain combines TRBV13 with TRBJ1-6, with 7 bases identical to TRBD1. V shed 6 bases, J shed 5 bases, and the junction held 4 bases outside the gene matches. CDR1 and CDR2 from the germline V gene are PRHDT and FYEKMQ (reference sequence). There are 14 residues in the CDR3. CDR3 coding DNA: TGTGCCAGCAGTTACGACAGGGATAATTCACCCCTCCACTTT. Protein product: CASSYDRDNSPLHF.